The next 24 T cell receptor beta chains were all read from a single sample in a study of immune evolution from preneoplasia to lung adenocarcinoma. Generated by immunoSEQ multiplex PCR, the TCRdb table keeps only in-frame clones and is missing some. Of around 15,000 clones detected, 75% to 90% appear once; the ten largest clones hold 2.5% to 3%. Sequenced sample: FFPE invasive lung adenocarcinoma tissue. Receptors were obtained from a person between 70 and 80 years old with invasive lung adenocarcinoma.

The rearrangement joins TRBV19 to TRBJ2-5; 10 bases match TRBD2. CDR3 length: 17 amino acids. Germline CDR1 and CDR2: LNHDA and SQIVND (reference sequence). V shed 5 bases, J shed 1 base, and the junction held 10 bases outside the gene matches. The CDR3 protein is CASSPRTSGVIQETQYF. In nucleotides, the CDR3 is TGTGCCAGTAGTCCCCGGACTAGCGGCGTAATCCAAGAGACCCAGTACTTC.

This chain links TRBV28 with TRBJ2-7, with a tentative D call TRBD1 (6 bases). CDR3 length: 17 amino acids. Germline CDR1 MDHEN, CDR2 SYDVKM. The germline V and J ends were trimmed by 1 base and 3 bases, with 19 bases remaining between them. CDR3 DNA sequence: TGTGCCAGCAGTTTATCCACAGTTGGGATAGGGGGCTACGAGCAGTACTTC. As protein: CASSLSTVGIGGYEQYF.

V is TRBV7-6 and J is TRBJ2-7; D is possibly TRBD1 (7 bases). The CDR3 runs 15 residues. Trimming pared 7 bases from V and 2 bases from J, leaving 18 bases between. The germline V gene encodes CDR1 SGHVS and CDR2 FNYEAQ. The CDR3 loop reads CASTAGRQGAYEQYF. The CDR3 DNA follows: TGTGCCAGCACCGCTGGGAGGCAGGGGGCCTACGAGCAGTACTTC.

The V gene is TRBV25-1, the J gene TRBJ2-3; D is uncertain. The length of the CDR3 is 14 residues. The V and J ends lost 3 bases and 0 bases respectively, with 7 bases between them. Germline lookup yields CDR1 MGHDK and CDR2 SYGVNS. CDR3 residues: CASSDGRSTDTQYF. CDR3 in DNA: TGTGCCAGCAGTGACGGCAGGAGCACAGATACGCAGTATTTT.

V is TRBV30 and J is TRBJ1-2; a possible D gene is TRBD1 (6 bases). This CDR3 comprises 13 residues. Trimming cost V 4 bases and J 2 bases, with 11 bases left between them. Germline values: CDR1 GTSNPN, CDR2 SVGIG (reference sequence). CDR3 sequence reads: CAWTRGTNYGYTF. CDR3 DNA sequence: TGTGCCTGGACCCGAGGGACAAACTATGGCTACACCTTC.

The chain combines TRBV19 with TRBJ1-2, with TRBD1 as a possible D gene (6 bases). Germline loops: CDR1 LNHDA, CDR2 SQIVND (reference sequence). V was shortened by 2 bases and J by 8 bases, with 12 bases between the two germline ends. CDR3 length: 13 amino acids. Here the CDR3 DNA reads TGTGCCAGTAGTATAATGGCCGGGGGCGGCTACACCTTC. It is translated as CASSIMAGGGYTF.

The chain employs TRBV7-6 and TRBJ1-5, with a tentative D call TRBD1 (5 bases). This CDR3 has 18 amino acids. V gave up 3 bases and J gave up 5 bases, with 23 bases separating them. The V gene's germline CDR1 is SGHVS and CDR2 FNYEAQ. DNA for the CDR3: TGTGCCAGCAGCTTTATCCTAGGGGAGGGTCCCGGGGATCAGCCCCAGCATTTT. Translated, it gives CASSFILGEGPGDQPQHF.

The rearrangement links TRBV7-9 to TRBJ1-4; no reliable D call. Germline V CDR1 and CDR2: SEHNR, FQNEAQ (reference sequence). The V end was cut by 5 bases, the J end by 5 bases, with 6 bases between. The CDR3 contains 12 residues. CDR3 protein: CASSHGNEKLFF. The CDR3 nucleotides read TGTGCCAGCAGCCACGGAAATGAAAAACTGTTTTTT.

The gene calls are TRBV12-5 and TRBJ2-3, with 8 bases fitting TRBD1. V shed 6 bases, J shed 0 bases, and the junction held 5 bases outside the gene matches. This CDR3 spans 15 amino acids. Germline CDR1 LGHNT, CDR2 FRNRAP. CDR3 in DNA: TGTGCTAGTGGCCCGACAGGGGCGAGCACAGATACGCAGTATTTT. It codes for CASGPTGASTDTQYF.

V and J are TRBV2 and TRBJ1-1; D remains ambiguous. Trimming removed 4 bases at V and 0 bases at J, with 9 bases between. Germline V CDR1 and CDR2: SNHLY, FYNNEI. This CDR3 has 14 amino acids. DNA of the CDR3: TGTGCCAGCAGTGCTTCAGGCTTGAACACTGAAGCTTTCTTT. This gives the protein CASSASGLNTEAFF. Complete variable domain (other parts from reference TRBV2 and TRBJ1-1): EPEVTQTPSHQVTQMGQEVILRCVPISNHLYFYWYRQILGQKVEFLVSFYNNEISEKSEIFDDQFSVERPDGSNFTLKIRSTKLEDSAMYFCASSASGLNTEAFFGQGTRLTVV.

Points on this clone: The sample contains more than one DNA sequence encoding this CDR3. The chain combines TRBV27 with TRBJ2-2; no firm D call. Germline CDR1 and CDR2: MNHEY and SMNVEV (reference sequence). Between the trimmed V and J ends, which lost 6 bases and 2 bases, there was a span of 4 bases. CDR3 length: 12 residues. The CDR3 region is CASSRNTGELFF. The DNA of the CDR3 is TGTGCCAGCAGCCGTAACACCGGGGAGCTGTTTTTT.

The chain couples TRBV7-6 to TRBJ1-1; the D gene is possibly TRBD1 (5 bases). Germline CDR1 and CDR2: SGHVS and FNYEAQ. Trimming cost V 6 bases and J 1 base, with 12 bases left between them. The CDR3 totals 14 residues. The CDR3 is CASRPGFGNTEAFF. CDR3 bases: TGTGCCAGCAGGCCAGGGTTCGGGAACACTGAAGCTTTCTTT.

The genes are TRBV5-4 and TRBJ2-6; 7 bases align to TRBD1. Germline V gene data show CDR1 as SGHNT and CDR2 as YYREEE (reference sequence). CDR3 length equals 15 residues. Unmatched junction bases numbered 4, after V lost 5 bases and J lost 2 bases. This CDR3 reads CASSQGVPGANVLTF. The CDR3 bases are TGTGCCAGCAGTCAGGGGGTACCTGGGGCCAACGTCCTGACTTTC.

This chain joins TRBV18 and TRBJ2-2; tentatively, D is TRBD1 (6 bases). This CDR3 is built from 15 residues. Germline V lookup: CDR1 KGHSH, CDR2 LQKENI. The V end was cut by 6 bases, the J end by 1 base, with 12 bases between. The CDR3 is CASSLVQGNTGELFF. CDR3 DNA: TGTGCCAGCTCCCTGGTACAGGGGAACACCGGGGAGCTGTTTTTT.

This clone was counted only a few times. The gene calls are TRBV11-2 and TRBJ2-5; TRBD1 matches 8 bases. V shed 2 bases, J shed 5 bases, and the junction held 7 bases outside the gene matches. The CDR3 runs to 15 residues. In germline, CDR1 is SGHAT, CDR2 FQNNGV. The CDR3 is CASSLQGQVSETQYF. Written as DNA, the CDR3 is TGTGCCAGCAGCTTACAGGGACAGGTTTCGGAGACCCAGTACTTC.

J is TRBJ1-1 and V is TRBV7-3, with no clear D. CDR3 size: 13 residues. V was pared by 4 bases and J by 3 bases, with 9 bases between. Germline V gene sequence: CDR1 SGHTA, CDR2 FQGTGA. CDR3 in DNA: TGTGCCAGCAGCTCGACAAGGGACACTGAAGCTTTCTTT. Translating gives CASSSTRDTEAFF. Using reference TRBV7-3 and TRBJ1-1 for the parts outside the CDR3, the full variable domain is GAGVSQTPSNKVTEKGKYVELRCDPISGHTALYWYRQSLGQGPEFLIYFQGTGAADDSGLPNDRFFAVRPEGSVSTLKIQRTERGDSAVYLCASSSTRDTEAFFGQGTRLTVV.

V and J are TRBV2 and TRBJ2-1; tentative D call: TRBD1 (5 bases). The V gene lost 2 bases and the J gene lost 4 bases, with 15 bases spanning the gap. CDR1 and CDR2 from the germline V gene are SNHLY and FYNNEI. The CDR3 runs 16 residues. The CDR3 sequence: CASSEYMGREYNEQFF. CDR3 bases: TGTGCCAGCAGTGAATATATGGGCAGGGAATACAATGAGCAGTTCTTC.

V and J are TRBV4-1 and TRBJ2-3; 11 bases are shared with TRBD2. From germline, CDR1 is MGHRA and CDR2 YSYEKL. The CDR3 has 17 residues. After removal of 1 base from V and 1 base from J, the junction contained 4 bases not matched to a gene. The CDR3 loop is CASSQGLAGGGTDTQYF. The CDR3, as DNA: TGCGCCAGCAGCCAAGGCTTAGCGGGAGGGGGCACAGATACGCAGTATTTT.

Comment on this clone: One junction end does not reproduce the germline sequence, and a read error may be involved. The chain couples TRBV6-6 to TRBJ2-5, with TRBD1 as a possible D gene (5 bases). Germline V gives CDR1 MNHNY, CDR2 SVGAGI (reference sequence). CDR3 size: 12 residues. Here the CDR3 DNA reads TGTGCCTGCAGGGCCTACCAAGAGACCCAGTACTTC. Protein: CACRAYQETQYF.

V gene TRBV6-6 combines with J gene TRBJ1-1; no clear D gene. Deletions cut 6 bases from V and 2 bases from J, with 7 bases between. CDR1 and CDR2 (germline): MNHNY, SVGAGI (reference sequence). The CDR3 is 12 amino acids. The CDR3 spells CASSNGNTEAFF. Here the CDR3 DNA reads TGTGCCAGCAGCAACGGAAACACTGAAGCTTTCTTT.

The chain couples TRBV5-1 to TRBJ2-1, with TRBD1 matching over 12 bases. The ends lost 2 bases at V and 9 bases at J; junction bases unmatched: 6. The germline gives CDR1 SGHRS, CDR2 YFSETQ. This CDR3 region has 15 residues. CDR3 region: CASSFTGQGAREQFF. DNA for the CDR3: TGCGCCAGCAGCTTTACGGGACAGGGGGCTCGTGAGCAGTTCTTC.

This clone was observed a handful of times. The chain uses TRBV15 and TRBJ2-6, with D maybe TRBD2 (6 bases). Trimming left V 1 base short and J 0 bases short, with 7 bases between. CDR3 length: 16 amino acids. From germline, CDR1 is LNHNV and CDR2 YYDKDF (reference sequence). Written as DNA, the CDR3 is TGTGCCACCAGCAGAGGGGGAGGCTCTGGGGCCAACGTCCTGACTTTC. This encodes CATSRGGGSGANVLTF.

The chain joins TRBV28 to TRBJ1-4; D perhaps matches TRBD1 (6 bases). V was trimmed by 5 bases and J by 5 bases, leaving 12 bases between them. The CDR3 contains 14 residues. Germline assignment: CDR1 MDHEN and CDR2 SYDVKM. CDR3 nucleotides: TGTGCCAGCAGTGAGGACAGTCTGAATGAAAAACTGTTTTTT. As protein: CASSEDSLNEKLFF.

The J gene is TRBJ1-2, the V gene TRBV25-1; 7 nucleotides agree with TRBD1. The CDR3 length is 15 residues. Germline CDR1 and CDR2: MGHDK and SYGVNS. With 5 bases clipped from V and 1 base from J, the junction kept 7 bases outside the gene matches. CDR3 in DNA: TGTGCCAGCAGTTCCGCCAGGGGGGATAACTATGGCTACACCTTC. This gives the protein CASSSARGDNYGYTF.